This T cell receptor beta chain is from a study of radiotherapy plus CTLA-4 blockade in lung cancer. The overall study: Around 18% of enrolled patients responded objectively, and over 30% had disease control.

General study findings and limits: Expansion of tumor-derived TCR clones was observed in blood after radiotherapy plus ipilimumab. The authors reported that early blood T cell clone dynamics, with interferon-beta, best predicted response.

Method: immunoSEQ multiplex PCR; TCRdb's copy keeps in-frame clones and lacks some. This table holds around 91,000 clones, roughly 88% found once. The CDR3 extends over 12 amino acids. The V gene's germline CDR1 is MGHRA and CDR2 YSYEKL. V was cut by 4 bases and J by 7 bases, with 8 bases left in between. Note on this clone: The antigen is not known.

This sequence joins TRBV4-1 and TRBJ2-1; D uncertain. This clonotype was sampled from a human donor with non-small cell lung cancer that progressed on radiotherapy plus ipilimumab. Sequencing was performed on peripheral blood, taken from a patient treated with radiotherapy plus ipilimumab. The CDR3 sequence: CASSPPYNEQFF. The CDR3 bases are TGCGCCAGCAGCCCGCCTTATAATGAGCAGTTCTTC.